This T cell receptor (beta chain) was sequenced for a study of CD4 T cells in relation to SARS-CoV-2 and coronaviruses. Method: immunoSEQ multiplex PCR; TCRdb's copy keeps in-frame clones and lacks some. The repertoire holds 35,000 to 45,000 clones, just under 85% seen once, with approximately 7% in the top ten. V gave up 8 bases and J gave up 1 base, with 6 bases separating them. CDR3 length: 12 residues. Germline lookup yields CDR1 LNHDA and CDR2 SQIVND (reference sequence). Regarding this clone: Its antigen is unknown.

This rearrangement joins TRBV19 to TRBJ1-5; D unclear. This receptor was taken from an adult with COVID-19. Sequencing input: naive CD4+ T cells from PBMCs, cultured in vitro. As for subset: naive CD4+ T cells isolated by negative enrichment. The CDR3 loop is CASSWSNQPQHF. CDR3 nucleotide sequence: TGTGCCAGTTCTTGGAGCAATCAGCCCCAGCATTTT.